The 19 T cell receptor beta chains below were found in one sample sequenced in a study of glioma-infiltrating T cells. Amplification of TCR alpha and beta CDR3 regions from RNA used iRepertoire nested multiplex PCR. TCRdb itself ran the multiplex PCR reads through MiXCR, one entry per CDR3 protein. Found here are around 93,000 distinct CDR3 sequences, approximately 39% of them singletons; the top ten hold roughly two fifths. Sequences were obtained from glioma tissue, nonneoplastic brain tissue, or PBMCs (not recorded which). These receptor sequences come from a human donor with low-grade glioma or glioblastoma, undergoing nonglioma brain surgery, or in good health (not recorded which).

This clonotype appeared many times. J is TRBJ2-1 and V is TRBV7-8; D is unresolved. The ends were cut back, 3 bases at V and 10 bases at J, with 16 bases in the middle. The germline V gene encodes CDR1 SGHVS and CDR2 FQNEAQ. The CDR3 contains 14 residues. CDR3 DNA sequence: TGTGCCAGCAGCTTGGCGACTGTCCCCACGGAGCAGTTCTTC. It codes for CASSLATVPTEQFF.

This clonotype was recorded many times. The CDR3 nucleotides read TGCAGCGTTGAGGAAACCGGACGGTACGAGCAGTACTTC. It encodes CSVEETGRYEQYF. The gene calls are TRBV29-1 and TRBJ2-7; the D is unclear. Trimming took 3 bases from V and 4 from J, leaving 13 bases between them. The germline gives CDR1 SQVTM, CDR2 ANQGSEA. The CDR3 has 13 amino acids.

To note about this clonotype: This may stem from a read error, because a much larger clone lies one nucleotide away. This rearrangement joins TRBV5-5 to TRBJ1-5, with a weak D call TRBD1 (5 bases). Germline lookup yields CDR1 SGHKS and CDR2 YYEKEE (reference sequence). The CDR3 is 16 amino acids. Trimming shortened V by 4 bases and J by 6 bases, and 20 bases separated the two germline ends. CDR3 sequence reads: CASSTFTGGYAQPQHF. In DNA, the CDR3 is TGTGCCAGCAGCACTTTTACGGGGGGGTACGCTCAGCCCCAGCATTTT.

This clonotype showed up many times. J is TRBJ2-1 and V is TRBV7-8, with D unclear. Germline V gene lookup returns CDR1 SGHVS and CDR2 FQNEAQ. Trimming removed 2 bases at V and 3 bases at J, with 8 bases between. The CDR3 has 14 residues. CDR3 sequence reads: CASSLLVNYNEQFF. In DNA form, the CDR3 reads TGTGCCAGCAGCTTACTAGTAAACTACAATGAGCAGTTCTTC.

This clonotype was recorded many times. The chain carries TRBV4-1 and TRBJ2-3; TRBD2 is a possible D gene (7 bases). The CDR3 is made up of 15 amino acids. Deletions cut 0 bases from V and 6 bases from J, with 13 bases between. Germline loops: CDR1 MGHRA, CDR2 YSYEKL. CDR3 sequence: CASSQDRWGGDTQYF. CDR3 DNA sequence: TGCGCCAGCAGCCAAGATCGCTGGGGGGGCGATACGCAGTATTTT.

This chain links TRBV6-1 with TRBJ2-7, with 7 bases fitting TRBD1. After removal of 7 bases from V and 0 bases from J, the junction contained 6 bases not matched to a gene. CDR3 length equals 14 residues. Germline V gene data show CDR1 as MNHNS and CDR2 as SASEGT. CDR3 sequence (DNA): TGTGCCAGCACGACAGGGACCAGCTCCTACGAGCAGTACTTC. Protein sequence: CASTTGTSSYEQYF.

This clonotype was found many times. The chain couples TRBV11-3 to TRBJ2-2, with D unresolved. Looked up from germline, CDR1 is SGHNT and CDR2 is YENEEA. The CDR3 extends over 15 amino acids. Deletions cut 1 base from V and 4 bases from J, with 10 bases between. CDR3 loop: CASSLVALSTGELFF. In nucleotides, the CDR3 is TGTGCCAGCAGCTTAGTCGCCCTATCCACCGGGGAGCTGTTTTTT.

This clonotype was picked up many times. The chain joins TRBV2 to TRBJ1-2; 7 positions match TRBD1. This CDR3 region has 15 residues. J gave up 8 bases and V 4 bases, and 13 bases lay outside the gene matches. Germline lookup yields CDR1 SNHLY and CDR2 FYNNEI. The CDR3 spells CASSGQMTGWGGYTF. The DNA of the CDR3 is TGTGCCAGCAGTGGACAAATGACAGGGTGGGGCGGCTACACCTTC.

In this sample, this clonotype turned up many times. The chain links TRBV28 to TRBJ1-5; weak D call: TRBD1 (6 bases). Germline-derived CDR1 and CDR2 are MDHEN and SYDVKM. Between the trimmed V and J ends, which lost 6 bases and 4 bases, there was a span of 7 bases. This CDR3 spans 12 amino acids. CDR3 loop: CASRGGNQPQHF. CDR3 sequence (DNA): TGTGCCAGCAGAGGGGGAAATCAGCCCCAGCATTTT.

Comments on this clonotype: The CDR3 end shows no conserved phenylalanine or tryptophan, and so a read error is likely. This chain links TRBV20-1 with TRBJ2-1; tentative D call: TRBD2 (5 bases). Germline CDR1 DFQATT, CDR2 SNEGSKA (reference sequence). The CDR3 totals 14 residues. The CDR3, as DNA: TGTAGTGCTAGGCCCGCGACGGGAAAGAATGAGCAGTTCCTC. Residues: CSARPATGKNEQFL.

Turning to this clonotype: A much bigger clone sits one base away, suggesting this may be a read error. The CDR3 DNA reads as TGCGCCAGCAGTGAGAAATGGTTGGATACCCAGTACTTC. This translates into CASSEKWLDTQYF. V is TRBV6-1 and J is TRBJ2-5; no clear D gene. This CDR3 contains 13 residues. CDR1 is MNHNS, CDR2 SASEGT, per germline.

This clonotype was recorded at least ten times. This rearrangement joins TRBV6-6 to TRBJ1-2, with D perhaps TRBD1 (5 bases). The CDR3 loop spans 15 amino acids. Looked up from germline, CDR1 is MNHNY and CDR2 is SVGAGI (reference sequence). V gave up 0 bases and J gave up 3 bases, with 11 bases separating them. CDR3: CASSYSGVVDYGYTF. DNA for the CDR3: TGTGCCAGCAGTTACTCAGGGGTAGTAGACTATGGCTACACCTTC.

With respect to this clonotype: One base away lies a much larger clone, so this may be a sequencing read error. The chain is built from TRBV5-1 and TRBJ2-7, with D possibly being TRBD1 or TRBD2 (5 bases each). Trimming took 2 bases from V and 7 from J, leaving 13 bases between them. CDR1 SGHRS and CDR2 YFSETQ come from the germline V gene. This CDR3 contains 13 residues. The CDR3 coding sequence is TGCGCCAGCAGCTTCGGGGCCGGGAATGAGCAGTACTTC. Translation gives CASSFGAGNEQYF.

This clonotype was observed at least ten times. The chain joins TRBV24-1 to TRBJ2-7; D may be TRBD2 (6 bases). V shed 4 bases and J shed 4 bases, with 7 bases lying between them. This CDR3 region has 12 residues. Germline V gene sequence: CDR1 KGHDR, CDR2 SFDVKD. CDR3 region: CATSEEGYEQYF. DNA for the CDR3: TGTGCCACCAGTGAGGAGGGGTACGAGCAGTACTTC.

In the case of this clonotype: Sequence at one end of the junction differs from germline and may be a read error. The chain links TRBV6-1 to TRBJ1-3; D unclear. The germline V gene encodes CDR1 MNHNS and CDR2 SASEGT. CDR3 length: 15 amino acids. The CDR3 DNA reads TGTGACAGCAGCCCCACTGCCATCTCTGGAAACACCATATATTTT. Its protein product is CDSSPTAISGNTIYF.

As concerns this clonotype: This may arise from a read error, as a much more abundant clone is one base away. V gene TRBV2 combines with J gene TRBJ2-5; D is unclear. The V and J ends lost 7 bases and 7 bases respectively, with 16 bases between them. The CDR3 consists of 13 residues. Germline V gene sequence: CDR1 SNHLY, CDR2 FYNNEI. CDR3 in DNA: TGTGCCAGCAACAGCCAGGAAAGAGGGACCCAGTACTTC. Protein: CASNSQERGTQYF.

For this clonotype: One base away lies a much larger clone, so this may be a sequencing read error. The chain carries TRBV5-1 and TRBJ2-2, with 8 bases lining up with TRBD1. The CDR3 length is 15 residues. The germline gives CDR1 SGHRS, CDR2 YFSETQ. The CDR3 loop reads CSSSQQTGDTGELFF. The CDR3 nucleotides read TGCTCCAGCAGCCAACAGACAGGGGACACCGGGGAGCTGTTTTTT.

Regarding this clonotype: An end of the junction does not agree with germline; a read error may underlie this. V gene TRBV5-4 combines with J gene TRBJ1-1; TRBD1 might be the D (6 bases). The CDR3 runs 16 residues. CDR1 is SGHNT and CDR2 is YYREEE in the germline V gene (reference sequence). CDR3 in DNA: TGTGCCAGCAGCCCTTATGGTGGGGGGGCCAACACTGAGGCTTTCTTT. Protein: CASSPYGGGANTEAFF.

On this clonotype: This could be a read error, since a much larger clone is one nucleotide away. The CDR3 reads CASRRGLNSYKQYF. The CDR3 DNA reads as TGTGCCAGCAGGCGGGGACTTAACTCCTACAAGCAGTACTTC. The chain carries TRBV12-3 or TRBV12-4 and TRBJ2-7; perhaps TRBD2 as D (6 bases). The CDR3 has 14 amino acids.